These T cell receptor beta chains were read from a single sample in a study of regulatory T cells in long-lasting Graves disease. TCRdb itself ran the multiplex PCR reads through MiXCR, one entry per CDR3 protein. This repertoire shows roughly 610,000 distinct CDR3 sequences, roughly 15% found once; its top ten account for more than 15%. These sequences were also reported in another study, on T cells in Graves' hyperthyroidism and ophthalmopathy.

The sample was peripheral blood mononuclear cells (PBMCs), taken at new diagnosis, from a patient treated with antithyroid drugs. The receptors stem from a woman aged 30 to 39 with Graves disease. The CDR3 runs from the conserved cysteine through the conserved F or W. D genes are given only for firm matches. Only some rows state a clone size, as once, few, many or a class for expanded clones.

j_gene	v_gene	d_gene	abundance	CDR3nt	CDR3aa
TRBJ1-1	TRBV16	.	.	TGTGCCAGCAGCCAATCAGTGGGGCCAACTGAAGCTTTCTTT	CASSQSVGPTEAFF
TRBJ2-7	TRBV28	TRBD2	few	TGTGCCAGCAGCCCGACTAGCGGGAGTTCCGAGCAGTACTTC	CASSPTSGSSEQYF
TRBJ1-1	TRBV12-3/TRBV12-4	.	many	TGTGCCAGCGGCCCCGGGATGGAGGAGGCTTTCTTT	CASGPGMEEAFF
TRBJ1-5	TRBV18	.	.	TGTGCCAGCTCAGGGGACACTATGGTTCAGCCCCAGCATTTT	CASSGDTMVQPQHF
TRBJ2-1	TRBV2	TRBD1	few	TGTGCCAGGAGGGGGTCCACAGGGGCTATGAGCAATGAGCAGTTCTTC	CARRGSTGAMSNEQFF
TRBJ2-7	TRBV7-6	.	many	TGTGCCAGCAGCCTCGGGACGAATATAGAAGCCTACGAGCAGTACTTC	CASSLGTNIEAYEQYF
TRBJ2-7	TRBV7-9	TRBD2	.	TGTGCCAGCAGCGCGGGACTAGCGGGAGGCTACGAGCAGTACTTC	CASSAGLAGGYEQYF
TRBJ2-5	TRBV7-2	.	many	TGTGCCAGCAGCTTAGTTCAGGGGTCTCGCGCGGAGACCCAGTACTTC	CASSLVQGSRAETQYF
TRBJ2-3	TRBV29-1	.	few	TGCAGCGTTGAAGGCCTGTTGACGGGAAGCACAGATACGCAGTATTTT	CSVEGLLTGSTDTQYF
TRBJ1-2	TRBV6-5	TRBD1	many	TGTGCCAGCAGTTTCCGGGGACAGCTTGCCTTCGGTGGCTACACCTTC	CASSFRGQLAFGGYTF
TRBJ1-1	TRBV30	.	many	TGTGCCTGGGGGGGTTGGACTGAAGCTTTCTTT	CAWGGWTEAFF
TRBJ1-4	TRBV2	TRBD1	.	TGTGCCAGCAGTGAAGAAGGGACAGGGACCGAAAAACTGTTTTTT	CASSEEGTGTEKLFF
TRBJ2-3	TRBV7-2	TRBD2	once	TGTGCCAGCAGCCATGGGACTAGCGGGAGGGGCACAGATACGCAGTATTTT	CASSHGTSGRGTDTQYF
TRBJ2-7	TRBV30	.	.	TGTGCCTATCAACAGGGTTCCTACGAGCAGTACTTC	CAYQQGSYEQYF
TRBJ2-7	TRBV27	.	.	TGTGCCAGCAGTTCATACAGCGTCGCTAAACACTACGAGCAGTACTTC	CASSSYSVAKHYEQYF
TRBJ1-2	TRBV6-5	TRBD1	few	TGTGCCAGCAGTTACTCGGCAGGGGGAAATGGCTACACCTTC	CASSYSAGGNGYTF
TRBJ1-1	TRBV19	.	few	TGTGCCAGTAGTACTTTATGGACTTCCGGCACTGAAGCTTTCTTT	CASSTLWTSGTEAFF
TRBJ2-7	TRBV20-1	TRBD2	many	TGCAGTGCTAGGACCGGCGGGAGAAGCTCCTACGAGCAGTACTTC	CSARTGGRSSYEQYF
TRBJ2-5	TRBV24-1	.	.	TGTGCCACCAGTGAAACAGATACCCAAGAGACCCAGTACTTC	CATSETDTQETQYF
TRBJ2-7	TRBV11-1	TRBD1	.	TGTGCCAGCAGGAGAGGGACAGACTACGAGCAGTACTTC	CASRRGTDYEQYF
TRBJ2-7	TRBV2	.	many	TGTGCCAGCAGTGGGAACGAGCAGTACTTC	CASSGNEQYF
TRBJ1-1	TRBV30	.	many	TGTGCCTGGAGTGTTTGGGGTAGCACTGAAGCTTTCTTT	CAWSVWGSTEAFF